This T cell receptor beta chain came from a study of cytomegalovirus exposure and HLA in healthy donors. Use of 60 Vbeta and 13 Jbeta primers characterized the PCR. TCRdb's table, derived via immunoSEQ multiplex PCR, lists solely in-frame clones and lacks some. In the table there are about 160,000 clones, 70% to 90% of which are singletons. The CDR3 length is 14 residues. Germline loops: CDR1 SGDLS, CDR2 YYNGEE. V dropped 2 bases and J dropped 0 bases, with 6 bases sitting between them. Regarding this clone: The antigen is not known.

Study-wide results and limits: Sequence variants that were highly shared formed a cluster that was likely a sequencing artifact. Common viral pathogens (according to a later analysis) appeared linked to several of the most significant clusters.

The gene calls are TRBV9 and TRBJ1-3, with a tentative D call TRBD1 (5 bases). Sequenced material: PBMCs. The TCR comes from a woman in her 30s in good health and CMV-seropositive. The CDR3 region is CASSVGHSGNTIYF. The CDR3 bases are TGTGCCAGCAGCGTGGGGCACTCTGGAAACACCATATATTTT.